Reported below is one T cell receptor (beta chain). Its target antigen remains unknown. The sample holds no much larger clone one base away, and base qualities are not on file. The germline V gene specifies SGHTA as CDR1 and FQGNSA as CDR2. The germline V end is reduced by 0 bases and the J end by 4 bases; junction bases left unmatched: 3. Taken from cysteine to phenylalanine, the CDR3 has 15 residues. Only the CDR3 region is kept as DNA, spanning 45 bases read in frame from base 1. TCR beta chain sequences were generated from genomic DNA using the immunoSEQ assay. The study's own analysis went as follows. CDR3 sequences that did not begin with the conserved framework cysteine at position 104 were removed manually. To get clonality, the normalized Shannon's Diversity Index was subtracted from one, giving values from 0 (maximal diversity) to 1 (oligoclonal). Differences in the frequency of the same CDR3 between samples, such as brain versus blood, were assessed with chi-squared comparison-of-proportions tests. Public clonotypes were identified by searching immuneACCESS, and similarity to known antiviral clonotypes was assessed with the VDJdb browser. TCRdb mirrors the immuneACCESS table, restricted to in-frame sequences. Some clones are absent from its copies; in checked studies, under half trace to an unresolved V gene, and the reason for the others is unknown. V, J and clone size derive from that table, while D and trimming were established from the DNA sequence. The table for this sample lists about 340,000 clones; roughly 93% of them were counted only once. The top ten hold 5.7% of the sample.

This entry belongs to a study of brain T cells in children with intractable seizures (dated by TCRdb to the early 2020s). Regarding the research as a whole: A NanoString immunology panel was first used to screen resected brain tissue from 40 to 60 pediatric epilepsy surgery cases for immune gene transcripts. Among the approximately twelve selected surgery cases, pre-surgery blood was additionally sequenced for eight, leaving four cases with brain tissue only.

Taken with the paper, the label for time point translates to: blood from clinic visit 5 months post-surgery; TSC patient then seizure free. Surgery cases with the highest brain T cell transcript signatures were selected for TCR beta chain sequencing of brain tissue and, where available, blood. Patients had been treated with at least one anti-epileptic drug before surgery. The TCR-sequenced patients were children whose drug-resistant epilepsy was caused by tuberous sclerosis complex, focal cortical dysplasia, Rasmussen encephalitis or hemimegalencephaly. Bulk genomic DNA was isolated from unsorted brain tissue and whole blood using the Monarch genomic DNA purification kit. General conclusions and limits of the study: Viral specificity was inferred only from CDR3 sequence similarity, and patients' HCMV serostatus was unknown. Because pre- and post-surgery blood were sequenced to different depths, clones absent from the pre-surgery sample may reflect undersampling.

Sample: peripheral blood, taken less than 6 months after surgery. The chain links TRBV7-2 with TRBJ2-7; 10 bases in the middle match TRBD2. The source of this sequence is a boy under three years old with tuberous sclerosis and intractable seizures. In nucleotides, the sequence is TGTGCCAGCAGCTTAGCGGCTAGCGGGAGATACGAGCAGTACTTC. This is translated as CASSLAASGRYEQYF.